This T cell receptor (beta chain) was captured in a study of Ad26.COV2.S vaccination and SARS-CoV-2 variants. Germline assignment: CDR1 MNHEY and CDR2 SMNVEV (reference sequence). V lost 6 bases, J lost 3 bases, and 9 bases stayed unmatched. The CDR3 contains 15 residues. The method was immunoSEQ multiplex PCR; TCRdb's version includes in-frame clones alone and lacks a portion of them. Counted here are hundreds of thousands of clones, 70% to 90% occurring once; the ten biggest clones make up about 1.5%. Treatment of the sample: roughly 20 received Ad26.COV2.S at low or high dose, single or two shots; roughly five received placebo; per-sample allocation not given. Following the first vaccine or placebo injection, samples were taken on day 63. Vaccination employed an Ad26 vector expressing the Wuhan-strain SARS-CoV-2 spike. This clone was counted a single time.

The source material was peripheral blood, sampled in a trial of Ad26.COV2.S vaccine versus placebo. The J gene is TRBJ2-7, the V gene TRBV27, with 9 bases fitting TRBD2. This receptor was taken from a person aged 18-65 years who received the Ad26.COV2.S COVID-19 vaccine or a placebo. CDR3 loop: CASSKREVGYYEQYF. CDR3 in DNA: TGTGCCAGCAGCAAGCGGGAGGTCGGTTACTACGAGCAGTACTTC.